The 27 T cell receptor beta chains presented below share a single source sample, sequenced in a study of blood T cell repertoires in COVID-19. The method was immunoSEQ multiplex PCR; TCRdb's version includes in-frame clones alone and lacks a portion of them. The repertoire includes roughly 670,000 clones, over 80% of them detected once, and about 0.26% sits in the top ten. The specimen was peripheral blood. The receptors come from a young woman with acute or convalescent COVID-19.

V and J are TRBV9 and TRBJ1-2; 7 bases are a match to TRBD1. The J segment lost 4 bases and the V segment lost 3 bases, leaving 9 bases of the junction unmatched. This CDR3 contains 15 residues. Germline V gene data show CDR1 as SGDLS and CDR2 as YYNGEE. The CDR3 coding sequence is TGTGCCAGCAGCGCCGGGACAGCGACTGGCTATGGCTACACCTTC. This sequence encodes CASSAGTATGYGYTF.

This clone was seen once. The J gene is TRBJ2-7, the V gene TRBV6-5; D is uncertain. The CDR3 contains 13 residues. Germline V CDR1 and CDR2: MNHEY, SVGAGI. V shed 4 bases and J shed 2 bases, with 9 bases lying between them. CDR3 bases: TGTGCCAGCAGTTCCTCTGGCACCTACGAGCAGTACTTC. Translated: CASSSSGTYEQYF.

The chain employs TRBV4-3 and TRBJ2-6; possibly TRBD1 for D (6 bases). CDR3 length: 15 residues. V was trimmed by 0 bases and J by 12 bases, leaving 15 bases between them. The germline CDR1 and CDR2 sequences are LGHNA and YSLEER. CDR3 bases: TGCGCCAGCAGCCAAGACACAGGGTATGGTGGCGTCCTGACTTTC. Translation gives CASSQDTGYGGVLTF.

The chain uses TRBV28 and TRBJ1-1; D gene uncertain. The V gene lost 6 bases and the J gene lost 1 base, with 12 bases spanning the gap. CDR1 MDHEN and CDR2 SYDVKM come from the germline V gene. The CDR3 sequence is 14 residues long. This CDR3 reads CASRKRFSNTEAFF. In DNA form, the CDR3 reads TGTGCCAGCAGGAAACGGTTTTCGAACACTGAAGCTTTCTTT.

This rearrangement joins TRBV3-1 (or the pseudogene TRBV3-2) to TRBJ1-2, with D possibly being TRBD1 (5 bases). Trimming took off 2 bases at V and 8 bases at J, with 18 bases between the two ends. The CDR3 is 15 amino acids. Germline CDR1 LGHDT, CDR2 YNNKEL (reference sequence). For the CDR3, the DNA is TGTGCCAGCAGCCAAAGAGGTGACGTATCAGGGGGCTACACCTTC. This gives the protein CASSQRGDVSGGYTF.

The chain recombines TRBV4-1 with TRBJ1-2, with 9 bases that match TRBD1. Germline CDR1 is MGHRA and CDR2 is YSYEKL. CDR3 length equals 16 residues. The V gene end was trimmed by 4 bases and the J gene end by 4 bases; junction bases not matched to a gene: 10. The CDR3 here is CASSRKESGQGYGYTF. The CDR3 DNA reads TGCGCCAGCAGCCGAAAAGAGTCGGGACAGGGCTATGGCTACACCTTC.

This chain links TRBV7-9 with TRBJ1-6; D perhaps matches TRBD1 (6 bases). Germline loops: CDR1 SEHNR, CDR2 FQNEAQ (reference sequence). The length of the CDR3 is 15 residues. The V and J ends lost 4 bases and 8 bases respectively, with 15 bases between them. The CDR3 loop is CASSYARGGDSPLHF. Here the CDR3 DNA reads TGTGCCAGCAGCTACGCTAGGGGGGGGGATTCACCCCTCCACTTT.

The genes are TRBV5-1 and TRBJ2-3; 10 bases align to TRBD2. J lost 5 bases, V lost 4 bases, and 16 bases had no gene match. There are 18 residues in the CDR3. The V gene's germline CDR1 is SGHRS and CDR2 YFSETQ. The chain's CDR3 is CASSLGGGLASFRDTQYF. The CDR3, as DNA: TGCGCCAGCAGCCTGGGTGGGGGACTAGCGAGTTTTCGAGATACGCAGTATTTT. The full variable domain, completed using reference TRBV5-1 and TRBJ2-3, is KAGVTQTPRYLIKTRGQQVTLSCSPISGHRSVSWYQQTPGQGLQFLFEYFSETQRNKGNFPGRFSGRQFSNSRSEMNVSTLELGDSALYLCASSLGGGLASFRDTQYFGPGTRLTVL.

The chain links TRBV30 to TRBJ1-2; D perhaps matches TRBD1 (5 bases). Trimming left V 2 bases short and J 3 bases short, with 13 bases between. Per germline, CDR1 GTSNPN and CDR2 SVGIG (reference sequence). The CDR3 has 14 amino acids. The CDR3 loop is CAWSIGKGDYGYTF. The CDR3, as DNA: TGTGCCTGGAGTATAGGTAAAGGGGACTATGGCTACACCTTC.

J is TRBJ2-6 and V is TRBV6-5, with D maybe TRBD1 (5 bases). The germline CDR1 and CDR2 sequences are MNHEY and SVGAGI. The CDR3 runs 13 residues. The V gene lost 6 bases and the J gene lost 6 bases, with 9 bases spanning the gap. The CDR3 here is CASRQGMANVLTF. DNA for the CDR3: TGTGCCAGCAGGCAGGGTATGGCCAACGTCCTGACTTTC.

This rearrangement joins TRBV4-1 to TRBJ2-3; a possible D gene is TRBD2 (7 bases). Germline V gene sequence: CDR1 MGHRA, CDR2 YSYEKL. Trimming took 6 bases from V and 0 from J, leaving 16 bases between them. The CDR3 is 16 amino acids. The CDR3 DNA sequence: TGCGCCAGCAGGCGCATGGGGGGGCCCAGCACAGATACGCAGTATTTT. Translation gives CASRRMGGPSTDTQYF.

The chain combines TRBV4-1 with TRBJ2-3; 9 bases match TRBD2. The CDR3 extends over 16 amino acids. Trimming at V came to 3 bases and at J to 0 bases, leaving 4 bases not matched to a gene. CDR1 MGHRA and CDR2 YSYEKL come from the germline V gene. The CDR3 DNA reads TGCGCCAGCAGCCAGTCTAGCGGGGCCAGCACAGATACGCAGTATTTT. Its protein product is CASSQSSGASTDTQYF.

J is TRBJ1-6 and V is TRBV7-9, with a possible D match to TRBD1 (5 bases). This CDR3 comprises 15 residues. V was shortened by 5 bases and J by 5 bases, with 13 bases between the two germline ends. Germline lookup yields CDR1 SEHNR and CDR2 FQNEAQ (reference sequence). The CDR3 DNA is TGTGCCAGCAGCCTTAGGCGGGGGAATAATTCACCCCTCCACTTT. This sequence encodes CASSLRRGNNSPLHF.

CDR3 sequence: CASSSDRGRGYTF. The CDR3 DNA follows: TGTGCCAGCAGCTCGGACAGGGGGCGAGGCTACACCTTC. The chain joins TRBV7-9 to TRBJ1-2; 11 nucleotides line up with TRBD1. Looked up from germline, CDR1 is SEHNR and CDR2 is FQNEAQ (reference sequence). CDR3 length equals 13 residues. The V and J ends lost 4 bases and 8 bases, in that order; junction bases with no gene match: 3.

This chain uses TRBV6-5 with TRBJ2-1, with D possibly matching TRBD2 (6 bases). CDR1 is MNHEY and CDR2 is SVGAGI in the germline V gene. This CDR3 comprises 14 residues. V was trimmed by 7 bases and J by 4 bases, leaving 14 bases between them. This CDR3 reads CASTGGNSYNEQFF. DNA of the CDR3: TGTGCCAGCACCGGGGGAAATTCTTACAATGAGCAGTTCTTC.

The chain joins TRBV11-2 to TRBJ1-1; 8 nucleotides agree with TRBD1. There are 16 residues in the CDR3. V shed 6 bases and J 0 bases; nucleotides not matched to a gene: 9. Germline lookup yields CDR1 SGHAT and CDR2 FQNNGV. The DNA of the CDR3 is TGTGCCAGCAGTGCCGGGACAGGCATATTGAACACTGAAGCTTTCTTT. Encoded protein: CASSAGTGILNTEAFF.

The chain uses TRBV5-4 and TRBJ1-2; 10 bases align to TRBD1. With 6 bases clipped from V and 6 bases from J, the junction kept 11 bases outside the gene matches. Germline-derived CDR1 and CDR2 are SGHNT and YYREEE (reference sequence). This CDR3 is 15 amino acids long. DNA of the CDR3: TGTGCCAGCAACTATGCGGGGACAGGGGCGCATGGCTACACCTTC. Its translation is CASNYAGTGAHGYTF.

V is TRBV6-4 and J is TRBJ1-2; 10 nucleotides agree with TRBD1. The CDR3 has 14 amino acids. Germline loops: CDR1 MRHNA, CDR2 SNTAGT. V dropped 6 bases and J dropped 7; count of bases not matched to a gene: 8. The DNA of the CDR3 is TGTGCCAGCAGGCCGACAGGGGGCGCGGGTGGCTACACCTTC. It is translated as CASRPTGGAGGYTF.

V gene TRBV18 combines with J gene TRBJ1-4; a possible D gene is TRBD1 (5 bases). The CDR3 runs 16 residues. Trimming removed 2 bases at V and 2 bases at J, with 12 bases between. CDR1 and CDR2 from the germline V gene are KGHSH and LQKENI. The DNA for the CDR3 is TGTGCCAGCTCACCATTCCCAGGGATGACTAATGAAAAACTGTTTTTT. The encoded protein is CASSPFPGMTNEKLFF.

This clone was recorded a few times. This chain uses TRBV4-1 with TRBJ1-1, with 7 bases fitting TRBD1. Germline CDR1 and CDR2: MGHRA and YSYEKL. This CDR3 spans 16 amino acids. J gave up 5 bases and V 1 base, and 10 bases lay outside the gene matches. CDR3: CASSQVSHRGGTEAFF. The CDR3, as DNA: TGCGCCAGCAGCCAAGTTAGCCACAGGGGCGGGACTGAAGCTTTCTTT.

This rearrangement joins TRBV5-1 to TRBJ1-1; the D is unclear. The CDR3 is made up of 14 amino acids. Germline V gives CDR1 SGHRS, CDR2 YFSETQ. Trimming left V 2 bases short and J 1 base short, with 9 bases between. The CDR3 region is CASSLFRGNTEAFF. The DNA of the CDR3 is TGCGCCAGCAGCTTATTCCGGGGGAACACTGAAGCTTTCTTT.

This chain connects TRBV7-6 to TRBJ2-1; no clear D. V gave up 5 bases and J gave up 0 bases, with 11 bases separating them. Germline CDR1 and CDR2: SGHVS and FNYEAQ. The CDR3 has 15 amino acids. CDR3 bases: TGTGCCAGCAGCGACGAGGCGGTCTCCTACAATGAGCAGTTCTTC. Translated, it gives CASSDEAVSYNEQFF.

V is TRBV7-9 and J is TRBJ1-5, with 7 bases matching TRBD1. The CDR3 runs 15 residues. After removal of 5 bases from V and 3 bases from J, the junction contained 7 bases not matched to a gene. Germline assignment: CDR1 SEHNR and CDR2 FQNEAQ (reference sequence). The CDR3 coding sequence is TGTGCCAGCAGCCACACAGGGGAGGACAATCAGCCCCAGCATTTT. Its translation: CASSHTGEDNQPQHF.

This chain joins TRBV19 and TRBJ1-2; TRBD1 is a possible D gene (5 bases). CDR1 is LNHDA, CDR2 SQIVND, per germline (reference sequence). The CDR3 contains 15 residues. V was pared by 8 bases and J by 4 bases, with 20 bases between. CDR3 sequence: CASAPQGVRGYGYTF. The CDR3, as DNA: TGTGCCAGTGCCCCCCAGGGTGTAAGGGGCTATGGCTACACCTTC. Drawing the rest from reference TRBV19 and TRBJ1-2, the complete variable domain is DGGITQSPKYLFRKEGQNVTLSCEQNLNHDAMYWYRQDPGQGLRLIYYSQIVNDFQKGDIAEGYSVSREKKESFPLTVTSAQKNPTAFYLCASAPQGVRGYGYTFGSGTRLTVV.

The CDR3 reads CANGQGARETQYF. The DNA of the CDR3 is TGTGCCAATGGACAGGGGGCTCGAGAGACCCAGTACTTC. The rearrangement links TRBV6-5 to TRBJ2-5; 11 nucleotides agree with TRBD1. Per the germline V gene, CDR1 is MNHEY and CDR2 is SVGAGI. V trimming: 10 bases; J trimming: 4 bases; junction bases outside the gene matches: 5. This CDR3 is built from 13 residues.

The rearrangement joins TRBV6-4 to TRBJ2-5, with TRBD1 matching 7 bases. The junction had 1 base not matched to a gene; V was cut back by 5 bases and J by 1 base. CDR1 is MRHNA and CDR2 is SNTAGT in the germline V gene. The CDR3 contains 13 residues. As DNA, the CDR3 is TGTGCCAGCAGTAGGGACAGCCAAGAGACCCAGTACTTC. Its translation is CASSRDSQETQYF.

J is TRBJ2-1 and V is TRBV29-1; D gene uncertain. CDR3 size: 15 residues. V dropped 6 bases and J dropped 8 bases, with 23 bases sitting between them. Germline values: CDR1 SQVTM, CDR2 ANQGSEA. The CDR3 reads CSVPNPLVPLHEQFF. DNA of the CDR3: TGCAGCGTCCCAAACCCTCTAGTTCCTCTTCATGAGCAGTTCTTC.